These 24 T cell receptor beta chains were all obtained from the same sample, sequenced in a study of regulatory T cells in long-lasting Graves disease. Time point meaning: persistent/refractory GD, antithyroid drugs over 5 years with positive TRAb. PBMC-extracted RNA yielded the TCR library. iRepertoire HTBI primers and Arm-PCR of CDR3 regions built TCR beta libraries. Via MiXCR, TCRdb re-called the multiplex PCR reads, giving one row per CDR3 protein. The sample lists roughly 400,000 distinct CDR3 sequences; less than 25% were seen once. Sequences were derived from peripheral blood mononuclear cells (PBMCs), sampled when the disease was refractory, from a patient treated with antithyroid drugs. The receptors originated from a female donor with Graves disease.

The chain is built from TRBV6-1 and TRBJ2-1, with 8 bases that match TRBD2. In germline, CDR1 is MNHNS, CDR2 SASEGT. The CDR3 has 13 amino acids. Trimming at V came to 5 bases and at J to 6 bases, leaving 3 bases not matched to a gene. CDR3 region: CASSPGLANEQFF. CDR3 DNA: TGTGCCAGCAGTCCCGGACTAGCCAATGAGCAGTTCTTC.

Many counts were recorded for this clonotype. One junction end does not reproduce the germline sequence, and a read error may be involved. This chain joins TRBV20-1 and TRBJ2-7, with D maybe TRBD1 (7 bases). Germline CDR1 DFQATT, CDR2 SNEGSKA (reference sequence). This CDR3 is 12 amino acids long. The DNA for the CDR3 is TGCAGTGCTGGCGGGACAGCTTACGGGCAGTACTTC. This translates into CSAGGTAYGQYF.

This clonotype was counted at least ten times. This chain connects TRBV18 to TRBJ2-5; D is unresolved. The germline gives CDR1 KGHSH, CDR2 LQKENI. Trimming left V 6 bases short and J 5 bases short, with 10 bases between. The CDR3 totals 12 residues. Written as DNA, the CDR3 is TGTGCCAGCTCTCCCGGCCGGGAGACCCAGTACTTC. This gives the protein CASSPGRETQYF.

This clonotype was seen at least ten times. V and J are TRBV5-4 and TRBJ2-5; TRBD2 aligns across 7 bases. The CDR3 runs 15 residues. Unmatched junction bases numbered 6, after V lost 1 base and J lost 3 bases. CDR1 is SGHNT, CDR2 YYREEE, per germline (reference sequence). DNA of the CDR3: TGTGCCAGCAGCTTGTTGGCGAGCGGGGAAGAGACCCAGTACTTC. As protein: CASSLLASGEETQYF. The whole variable domain, filled in from reference TRBV5-4 and TRBJ2-5, reads ETGVTQSPTHLIKTRGQQVTLRCSSQSGHNTVSWYQQALGQGPQFIFQYYREEENGRGNFPPRFSGLQFPNYSSELNVNALELDDSALYLCASSLLASGEETQYFGPGTRLLVL.

This rearrangement joins TRBV7-9 to TRBJ1-1; D may be TRBD1 (6 bases). The ends were cut back, 4 bases at V and 1 base at J, with 13 bases in the middle. Germline V gives CDR1 SEHNR, CDR2 FQNEAQ (reference sequence). The CDR3 extends over 15 amino acids. The CDR3 sequence: CASSSPDSPNTEAFF. CDR3 coding DNA: TGTGCCAGCAGCTCCCCGGACAGCCCGAACACTGAAGCTTTCTTT.

The chain uses TRBV12-3 or TRBV12-4 and TRBJ2-3, with 10 positions matching TRBD2. The CDR3 loop spans 18 amino acids. With V trimmed by 7 bases and J by 0 bases, 13 bases remained unmatched. The CDR3 region is CASTDGASGSWSTDTQYF. The CDR3 bases are TGTGCCAGCACCGATGGGGCTAGCGGGAGCTGGAGCACAGATACGCAGTATTTT.

This clonotype was counted between two and nine times. The genes are TRBV30 and TRBJ1-5; D perhaps matches TRBD1 (5 bases). Germline CDR1 reads GTSNPN; CDR2 reads SVGIG (reference sequence). The CDR3 contains 14 residues. V lost 2 bases and J lost 4, with 12 bases in between. The chain's CDR3 is CAWSPIGGNQPQHF. The CDR3 DNA reads TGTGCCTGGAGTCCCATCGGGGGAAATCAGCCCCAGCATTTT.

V usage is TRBV11-2 and J usage is TRBJ2-3; 9 nucleotides agree with TRBD1. The germline CDR1 and CDR2 sequences are SGHAT and FQNNGV. V lost 1 base, J lost 3 bases, and 2 bases stayed unmatched. The CDR3 loop spans 15 amino acids. CDR3: CASSLGQGETDTQYF. The CDR3, as DNA: TGTGCCAGCAGCTTAGGACAGGGGGAGACAGATACGCAGTATTTT.

This clonotype was counted only a few times. The J gene is TRBJ2-5, the V gene TRBV29-1, with D perhaps matching TRBD2 (5 bases). The CDR3 covers 12 residues. Germline values: CDR1 SQVTM, CDR2 ANQGSEA. Trimming took off 3 bases at V and 5 bases at J, with 10 bases between the two ends. The CDR3 region is CSVDLGVETQYF. CDR3 nucleotide sequence: TGCAGCGTTGATTTGGGAGTCGAGACCCAGTACTTC.

This chain connects TRBV19 to TRBJ1-4; D unresolved. The CDR3 is 14 amino acids. Trimming took off 10 bases at V and 0 bases at J, with 12 bases between the two ends. CDR1 LNHDA and CDR2 SQIVND come from the germline V gene (reference sequence). Written as DNA, the CDR3 is TGTGCCACCGCGGCAGGAGCAACTAATGAAAAACTGTTTTTT. The encoded protein is CATAAGATNEKLFF.

This clonotype was found a few times. The chain links TRBV7-9 to TRBJ1-1; the D gene is possibly TRBD1 (5 bases). The CDR3 covers 13 residues. Trimming pared 8 bases from V and 0 bases from J, leaving 10 bases between. Germline loops: CDR1 SEHNR, CDR2 FQNEAQ (reference sequence). Here the CDR3 DNA reads TGTGCCAGCGGGATGACAGTGAACACTGAAGCTTTCTTT. Translating gives CASGMTVNTEAFF.

This clonotype was recorded at least ten times. The CDR3 is CSVSQGDNQPQHF. As DNA, the CDR3 is TGCAGCGTTAGTCAGGGCGACAATCAGCCCCAGCATTTT. The chain links TRBV29-1 to TRBJ1-5, with D perhaps matching TRBD1 (5 bases). Germline lookup yields CDR1 SQVTM and CDR2 ANQGSEA. This CDR3 region has 13 residues. Trimming pared 5 bases from V and 3 bases from J, leaving 11 bases between.

This clonotype was observed a few times. The V gene is TRBV28, the J gene TRBJ2-7; 9 bases line up with TRBD2. The CDR3 length is 18 residues. Germline loops: CDR1 MDHEN, CDR2 SYDVKM. The trim removed 3 bases at V and 2 bases at J, leaving 14 bases unmatched. CDR3 bases: TGTGCCAGCAGTTTTGTCCTAGCGGGAACTACTCCGACCTACGAGCAGTACTTC. Translating gives CASSFVLAGTTPTYEQYF.

There are many counts of this clonotype. The chain employs TRBV7-8 and TRBJ2-7; D call uncertain. CDR3 size: 14 residues. CDR1 is SGHVS and CDR2 is FQNEAQ in the germline V gene. Trimming left V 4 bases short and J 1 base short, with 11 bases between. This chain's CDR3 is CASSYDPGSYEQYF. CDR3 DNA: TGTGCCAGCAGCTACGATCCGGGTTCCTACGAGCAGTACTTC.

V is TRBV7-9 and J is TRBJ2-7; D gene uncertain. The CDR3 runs 14 residues. V lost 5 bases and J 2 bases, leaving 13 bases between the germline ends. Germline CDR1 and CDR2: SEHNR and FQNEAQ (reference sequence). The CDR3: CASSPGISPYEQYF. CDR3 DNA: TGTGCCAGCAGCCCCGGAATCAGCCCCTACGAGCAGTACTTC.

V usage is TRBV19 and J usage is TRBJ1-1; 9 bases are shared with TRBD1. In germline, CDR1 is LNHDA, CDR2 SQIVND (reference sequence). CDR3 length: 14 amino acids. After removal of 6 bases from V and 10 bases from J, the junction contained 12 bases not matched to a gene. CDR3 nucleotide sequence: TGTGCCAGTAGACTCGGACAGGGGCGAAGGGGAGCTTTCTTT. Translating it yields CASRLGQGRRGAFF.

This clonotype was detected once. The genes are TRBV19 and TRBJ1-1, with D hard to call. CDR3 size: 13 residues. Trimming shortened V by 3 bases and J by 5 bases, and 10 bases separated the two germline ends. Looked up from germline, CDR1 is LNHDA and CDR2 is SQIVND (reference sequence). Here the CDR3 DNA reads TGTGCCAGTAGTATTATTGGAGGTACTGAAGCTTTCTTT. Its translation: CASSIIGGTEAFF.

This clonotype was seen ten or more times. V and J are TRBV20-1 and TRBJ1-1; D gene ambiguous. The germline V and J ends were trimmed by 6 bases and 2 bases, with 10 bases remaining between them. This CDR3 has 12 residues. Germline lookup yields CDR1 DFQATT and CDR2 SNEGSKA (reference sequence). The CDR3 nucleotides read TGCAGTGCGGATCATTCCAACACTGAAGCTTTCTTT. This sequence encodes CSADHSNTEAFF.

The rearrangement links TRBV6-2 or TRBV6-3 to TRBJ1-2, with a weak D call TRBD1 (5 bases). V lost 2 bases to trimming and J lost 4 bases, with 14 bases between them. Germline CDR1 is MNHEY and CDR2 is SVGEGT. The CDR3 is 15 residues long. CDR3 amino acids: CASSYGDAVFYGYTF. DNA for the CDR3: TGTGCCAGCAGTTACGGGGACGCAGTCTTCTATGGCTACACCTTC.

This clonotype came up many times. This chain joins TRBV11-2 and TRBJ2-4; a weak D match, TRBD1 (5 bases). The CDR3 sequence is 15 residues long. Germline CDR1 reads SGHAT; CDR2 reads FQNNGV. The ends were cut back, 8 bases at V and 1 base at J, with 15 bases in the middle. This CDR3 is CASGEQAAAKNIQYF. The CDR3 DNA reads TGTGCCAGCGGGGAACAGGCGGCGGCCAAAAACATTCAGTACTTC.

This clonotype showed up many times. CDR3 DNA: TGTGCCAGCAAGCAAAACCTCTACGAGCAGTACTTC. It yields the protein CASKQNLYEQYF. The chain joins TRBV12-3 or TRBV12-4 to TRBJ2-7, with D unresolved. Trimming left V 7 bases short and J 3 bases short, with 10 bases between. This CDR3 comprises 12 residues.

The gene calls are TRBV6-2 or TRBV6-3 and TRBJ2-2; D call uncertain. Germline V gene sequence: CDR1 MNHEY, CDR2 SVGEGT. The CDR3 has 14 amino acids. Trimming cost V 7 bases and J 2 bases, with 11 bases left between them. The CDR3 reads CASNEAFNTGELFF. The CDR3 DNA reads as TGTGCCAGCAATGAAGCTTTTAACACCGGGGAGCTGTTTTTT.

This clonotype has ten or more counts. The chain carries TRBV2 and TRBJ2-3; D gene ambiguous. The CDR3 is 13 amino acids. V was shortened by 5 bases and J by 0 bases, with 6 bases between the two germline ends. Germline assignment: CDR1 SNHLY and CDR2 FYNNEI. CDR3 sequence reads: CASSQRSTDTQYF. The CDR3, as DNA: TGTGCCAGCAGTCAACGTAGCACAGATACGCAGTATTTT.

This clonotype has more than one count but fewer than ten. The junction does not match germline at one end; this may be a read error. The chain has TRBV10-2 and TRBJ1-1; unclear D gene. The CDR3 loop spans 16 amino acids. CDR1 WSHSY and CDR2 SAAADI come from the germline V gene. The CDR3 DNA is TGCGCCAGCAGTGATCCGTCCCAGTCAGGTCGCACTAAAGCTTTCTTT. It yields the protein CASSDPSQSGRTKAFF.